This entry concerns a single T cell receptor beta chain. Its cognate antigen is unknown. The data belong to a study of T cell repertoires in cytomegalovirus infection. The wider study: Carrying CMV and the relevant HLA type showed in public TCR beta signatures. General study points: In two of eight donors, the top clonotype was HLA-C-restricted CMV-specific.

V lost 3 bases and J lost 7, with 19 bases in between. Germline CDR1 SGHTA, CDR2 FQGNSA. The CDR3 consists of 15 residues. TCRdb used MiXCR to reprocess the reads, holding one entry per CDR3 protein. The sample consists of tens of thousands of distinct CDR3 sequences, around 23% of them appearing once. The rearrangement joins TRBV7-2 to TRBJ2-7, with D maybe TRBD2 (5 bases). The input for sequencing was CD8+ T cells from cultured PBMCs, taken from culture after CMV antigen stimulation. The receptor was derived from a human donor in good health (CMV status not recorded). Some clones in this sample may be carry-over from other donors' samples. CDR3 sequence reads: CASSFLPEPGKEQYF. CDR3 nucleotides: TGTGCCAGCAGCTTTCTCCCTGAACCGGGGAAGGAGCAGTACTTC.